This T cell receptor (beta chain) was observed in a study of CD8 T cells in Susac syndrome. In the study overall: Each patient with Susac syndrome, at the time of blood draw, was therapy-naive, on corticosteroids, or on intravenous immunoglobulin alone.

RNA amounts of roughly 0.45 to 1 ug underwent reverse transcription with random hexamers. Via MiXCR, TCRdb re-called the immunoSEQ multiplex PCR reads, giving one row per CDR3 protein. The sample consists of under 200,000 distinct CDR3 sequences, approximately 94% of them appearing once. Points on this clonotype: Antigen specificity is unknown.

Overall study findings and caveats: Clonal expansion was not observed in the Susac syndrome CD4+ T cell repertoires.

CDR1 and CDR2 from the germline V gene are SGDLS and YYNGEE. The CDR3 length is 18 residues. Trimming removed 0 bases from V and 3 bases from J; junction bases left unmatched: 12. Sequencing of TCR beta, carried out with a high-throughput approach, was applied to CD8+ and CD4+ T cells from the blood. The sequenced sample was CD4+ T cells from PBMCs. The source is a human donor with Susac syndrome. The rearrangement uses TRBV9 and TRBJ2-1; the match to TRBD1 covers 7 bases. CDR3 DNA: TGTGCCAGCAGCGTAGCTCCGATGGGGACAGAGATCTACAATGAGCAGTTCTTC. As protein: CASSVAPMGTEIYNEQFF. The full variable domain, with the rest looked up from reference TRBV9 and TRBJ2-1, is DSGVTQTPKHLITATGQRVTLRCSPRSGDLSVYWYQQSLDQGLQFLIQYYNGEERAKGNILERFSAQQFPDLHSELNLSSLELGDSALYFCASSVAPMGTEIYNEQFFGPGTRLTVL.